The 14 T cell receptor beta chains presented below share a single source sample, sequenced in a study of beta chain features in type 1 diabetes. Reverse transcribing all isolated RNA meant expressed TCRB transcripts were sequenced. Profiling relied on immunoSEQ multiplex PCR, and the TCRdb table lists in-frame clones only, not all of them. This table has 60,000 or so clones, 50% to 55% appearing once. Whole-study results and caveats: Shorter TCRB CDR3s, moderately but significantly so, marked every one of the four CD4+ subsets in Type 1 diabetes patients.

Which antigens these TCRs recognize remains unknown. The sample taken for sequencing was Tregs from blood. Receptors originate from a woman between 40 and 55 years old with type 1 diabetes.

This clone was seen a few times. The CDR3 DNA follows: TGTGCCAGCGGAGACGGCAACACCGGGGAGCTGTTTTTT. Its protein is CASGDGNTGELFF. The rearrangement uses TRBV18 and TRBJ2-2; unclear D gene. The CDR3 loop spans 13 amino acids. V lost 8 bases to trimming and J lost 2 bases, with 9 bases between them. CDR1 and CDR2 (germline): KGHSH, LQKENI.

The rearrangement links TRBV10-3 to TRBJ2-5; D possibly corresponds to TRBD1 (5 bases). The DNA end is more similar to TRBJ2-7, so the J call may be wrong. From germline, CDR1 is ENHRY and CDR2 SYGVKD. This CDR3 spans 14 amino acids. CDR3 sequence: CAISEDSFSYEQYF. The CDR3 DNA follows: TGTGCCATCAGTGAAGACAGCTTCTCCTACGAGCAGTACTTC.

In its sample, this clone was seen a few times. The chain couples TRBV6-5 to TRBJ1-1; the D gene is possibly TRBD1 (6 bases). Looked up from germline, CDR1 is MNHEY and CDR2 is SVGAGI. There are 15 residues in the CDR3. V was clipped by 0 bases and J by 5 bases, with 13 bases between them. The CDR3 loop reads CASSYSATGMTEAFF. The CDR3 coding sequence is TGTGCCAGCAGTTACTCGGCCACAGGGATGACTGAAGCTTTCTTT.

The chain uses TRBV30 and TRBJ1-5; D possibly corresponds to TRBD1 (5 bases). Per germline, CDR1 GTSNPN and CDR2 SVGIG (reference sequence). V lost 2 bases to trimming and J lost 3 bases, with 8 bases between them. The CDR3 length is 13 residues. CDR3 sequence reads: CAWSRGDNQPQHF. CDR3 nucleotide sequence: TGTGCCTGGAGTCGGGGGGACAATCAGCCCCAGCATTTT.

This chain joins TRBV2 and TRBJ2-7; D unresolved. CDR3 length: 14 amino acids. Germline V gene data show CDR1 as SNHLY and CDR2 as FYNNEI. Trimming removed 2 bases from V and 6 bases from J, with 14 bases in between. The CDR3 region is CASSERAGSREQYF. CDR3 DNA: TGTGCCAGCAGTGAAAGAGCAGGCAGCCGCGAGCAGTACTTC.

This chain connects TRBV14 to TRBJ1-1, with 7 bases aligning to TRBD1. The CDR3 length is 15 residues. Trimming took 4 bases from V and 3 from J; bases not matched to a gene: 8. Germline V lookup: CDR1 SGHDN, CDR2 FVKESK. CDR3 bases: TGTGCCAGCAGCCCCCTAGACAGGGCAGACACTGAAGCTTTCTTT. Protein sequence: CASSPLDRADTEAFF.

The CDR3: CASSLAERISYNEQFF. CDR3 in DNA: TGTGCCAGCAGCTTAGCCGAGCGGATATCCTACAATGAGCAGTTCTTC. This sequence joins TRBV7-9 and TRBJ2-1; perhaps TRBD2 as D (5 bases). This CDR3 has 16 amino acids. The V end lost 0 bases, the J end lost 1 base, and 10 bases lay between the germline ends. The V gene's germline CDR1 is SEHNR and CDR2 FQNEAQ (reference sequence).

This chain connects TRBV5-1 to TRBJ2-7; the D gene is possibly TRBD2 (5 bases). The germline gives CDR1 SGHRS, CDR2 YFSETQ. The length of the CDR3 is 14 residues. Trimming cost V 5 bases and J 12 bases, with 24 bases left between them. Here the CDR3 reads CASSRDNFPGSMYF. CDR3 nucleotide sequence: TGCGCCAGCAGTCGGGATAACTTCCCCGGAAGCATGTACTTC. The variable domain in full, completed from reference TRBV5-1 and TRBJ2-7, reads KAGVTQTPRYLIKTRGQQVTLSCSPISGHRSVSWYQQTPGQGLQFLFEYFSETQRNKGNFPGRFSGRQFSNSRSEMNVSTLELGDSALYLCASSRDNFPGSMYFGPGTRLTVT.

This clone was seen only a few times. V is TRBV11-2 and J is TRBJ1-2; D remains ambiguous. CDR1 and CDR2 from the germline V gene are SGHAT and FQNNGV. Between the trimmed V and J ends, which lost 6 bases and 8 bases, there was a span of 16 bases. This CDR3 has 13 residues. This chain's CDR3 is CASSSTGDPGYTF. DNA of the CDR3: TGTGCCAGCAGTTCTACCGGGGATCCCGGCTACACCTTC.

This clone was detected a few times. The CDR3 DNA follows: TGCGCCAGCAGCTGGGACTATATGAGCTCCTACAATGAGCAGTTCTTC. Protein: CASSWDYMSSYNEQFF. The rearrangement joins TRBV5-1 to TRBJ2-1, with 7 nucleotides matching TRBD2. The CDR3 runs 16 residues. CDR1 and CDR2 (germline): SGHRS, YFSETQ. V trimming: 3 bases; J trimming: 0 bases; junction bases outside the gene matches: 6.

The chain is built from TRBV7-9 and TRBJ2-7; 7 bases agree with TRBD1. The CDR3 is 14 amino acids. The V gene's germline CDR1 is SEHNR and CDR2 FQNEAQ (reference sequence). The junction had 8 bases not matched to a gene; V was cut back by 5 bases and J by 4 bases. CDR3 protein: CASSQGQIRYEQYF. The CDR3 DNA sequence: TGTGCCAGCAGCCAGGGACAGATCCGATACGAGCAGTACTTC.

Only a few counts were recorded for this clone. This chain uses TRBV2 with TRBJ2-4; D gene ambiguous. The CDR3 consists of 13 residues. CDR1 is SNHLY, CDR2 FYNNEI, per germline. Between the trimmed V and J ends, which lost 4 bases and 0 bases, there was a span of 4 bases. The CDR3, as DNA: TGTGCCAGCAGTGGTCTAGCCAAAAACATTCAGTACTTC. Residues: CASSGLAKNIQYF.

This chain links TRBV18 with TRBJ2-1; a possible D gene is TRBD2 (5 bases). The V end lost 2 bases, the J end lost 8 bases, and 7 bases lay between the germline ends. The CDR3 contains 12 residues. Germline V gene lookup returns CDR1 KGHSH and CDR2 LQKENI. CDR3 coding DNA: TGTGCCAGCTCACCATCGGGGTATGAGCAGTTCTTC. It translates to CASSPSGYEQFF.

This rearrangement joins TRBV4-1 to TRBJ1-1, with 8 nucleotides matching TRBD1. Per the germline V gene, CDR1 is MGHRA and CDR2 is YSYEKL. The CDR3 is made up of 18 amino acids. V trimming: 0 bases; J trimming: 1 base; junction bases outside the gene matches: 10. The CDR3 coding sequence is TGCGCCAGCAGCCAAGATCCAGGGGGCGTGCTCGCGAACACTGAAGCTTTCTTT. Translated: CASSQDPGGVLANTEAFF.